These 10 T cell receptor beta chains share one sample of origin, sequenced in a study of prognosis after radiotherapy for stage I lung cancer. Two-round multiplex PCR, the amplification method, yielded TCR beta CDR3 from genomic DNA. Round-one PCR had primers specific to each TRBV and TRBJ gene. In TCRdb, the multiplex PCR reads were re-called with MiXCR into one record per CDR3 protein. The repertoire holds some 38,000 distinct CDR3 sequences, with approximately 25% as singletons. The input for sequencing was PBMCs, taken before or after stereotactic body radiation therapy (not recorded which). These receptors originate from a donor aged 50 or older with non-small cell lung cancer.

This clonotype was seen many times. CDR3 sequence (DNA): TGTGCCACCAGTGATCCAGGTGGGAACACAGATACGCAGTATTTT. Its translation: CATSDPGGNTDTQYF. This rearrangement joins TRBV24-1 to TRBJ2-3; D ambiguous. Germline loops: CDR1 KGHDR, CDR2 SFDVKD. This CDR3 comprises 15 residues. Trimming shortened V by 3 bases and J by 2 bases, and 11 bases separated the two germline ends.

This clonotype showed up just once. It may be a read error: a sequence one base away is much more abundant. The V gene is TRBV6-5, the J gene TRBJ2-2, with 7 bases aligning to TRBD2. Germline-derived CDR1 and CDR2 are MNHEY and SVGAGI. The CDR3 is 16 residues long. The CDR3 coding sequence is TGTGCCAGCAGTTCTTACGGGGGGTTTTTCACCGGGCAGCTGTTTTTT. Its translation is CASSSYGGFFTGQLFF.

This clonotype has a count of ten or more. This chain joins TRBV5-1 and TRBJ2-1, with D perhaps matching TRBD1 (6 bases). CDR1 is SGHRS and CDR2 is YFSETQ in the germline V gene. The V end lost 2 bases, the J end lost 1 base, and 10 bases lay between the germline ends. This CDR3 spans 15 amino acids. CDR3 sequence reads: CASSLVTGSYNEQFF. The CDR3 nucleotides read TGCGCCAGCAGCTTAGTTACAGGGTCCTACAATGAGCAGTTCTTC.

The chain links TRBV7-2 to TRBJ2-1; D might be TRBD1 or TRBD2, each matching 5 bases. The CDR3 is 14 residues long. From germline, CDR1 is SGHTA and CDR2 FQGNSA. Trimming left V 2 bases short and J 14 bases short, with 19 bases between. CDR3 sequence (DNA): TGTGCCAGCAGCTTACATGGGACCACGAATGGGAAGTTCTTC. Its translation: CASSLHGTTNGKFF.

Of note for this clonotype: The junction and the germline gene differ at one end; a read error may be behind it. CDR3 loop: CASRLAGEAFF. CDR3 sequence (DNA): TGTGCCAGCAGATTAGCAGGGGAAGCTTTCTTT. The rearrangement joins TRBV11-1 to TRBJ1-1, with D perhaps TRBD1 (5 bases). The CDR3 sequence is 11 residues long. Per germline, CDR1 SGHAT and CDR2 FQDESV (reference sequence).

On this clonotype itself: Relative to the germline gene, one junction end is altered; a read error may explain this. This chain links TRBV10-3 with TRBJ2-1; D is possibly TRBD2 (5 bases). Germline values: CDR1 ENHRY, CDR2 SYGVKD. This CDR3 contains 13 residues. The CDR3 DNA follows: TGTGCCATCAGTGAGTTGAGAGGGAATGTGCAGTTCTTC. Translation gives CAISELRGNVQFF.

This CDR3 is CASSPARTDQETQYF. The CDR3 DNA sequence: TGTGCCAGCTCACCCGCTAGGACGGACCAAGAGACCCAGTACTTC. This chain connects TRBV18 to TRBJ2-5; D uncertain. The germline V gene encodes CDR1 KGHSH and CDR2 LQKENI. The CDR3 consists of 15 residues. V lost 3 bases and J lost 0, with 11 bases in between.

The V call is TRBV24-1, the J call TRBJ1-4; D unclear. The CDR3 loop spans 15 amino acids. Germline CDR1 KGHDR, CDR2 SFDVKD. V gave up 4 bases and J gave up 3 bases, with 11 bases separating them. This CDR3 is CATSDPEVANEKLFF. CDR3 nucleotides: TGTGCCACCAGTGACCCGGAAGTTGCTAATGAAAAACTGTTTTTT.

In its sample, this clonotype was seen many times. V gene TRBV6-1 combines with J gene TRBJ2-1; 10 bases are a match to TRBD1. Germline CDR1 MNHNS, CDR2 SASEGT. The CDR3 is 15 amino acids. V was clipped by 8 bases and J by 4 bases; unmatched bases: 8. CDR3 sequence reads: CASPPGTGAYNEQFF. The CDR3 DNA reads as TGTGCCAGCCCTCCCGGGACAGGGGCGTACAATGAGCAGTTCTTC.

This clonotype was seen ten or more times. The rearrangement links TRBV30 to TRBJ1-6; TRBD1 might be the D (5 bases). The V end was cut by 3 bases, the J end by 7 bases, with 7 bases between. The germline V gene encodes CDR1 GTSNPN and CDR2 SVGIG (reference sequence). This CDR3 spans 12 amino acids. The CDR3 DNA sequence: TGTGCCTGGAGAAGGGGAAATTCACCCCTCCACTTT. Amino acid sequence: CAWRRGNSPLHF.